The rows below give T cell receptor beta chains drawn from one sample of a study of vaccination effects on CD4 cells after COVID-19. The method was immunoSEQ multiplex PCR; TCRdb's version includes in-frame clones alone and lacks a portion of them. This sample has around 63,000 clones, with around 75% found just once. Their antigens remain unidentified. The sequenced sample was CD4+ T cells from PBMCs cultured with HCoV-OC43 spike peptides, obtained before COVID-19 vaccination. The receptors here all came from a human donor who received a COVID-19 vaccine. The CDR3 runs from the conserved cysteine through the conserved F or W. D genes are given only for firm matches. Expanded clones are given a class, and other clones once, few, many or no size at all.

TRBV7-2,TRBJ1-6,16,-,-,TGTGCCAGCAGCTTTTTAACGTTCGCCTATAATTCACCCCTCCACTTT,CASSFLTFAYNSPLHF
TRBV9,TRBJ1-5,18,-,once,TGTGCCAGCAGCCAAAGGTCCCCCCTTAAGCCTAGCAATCAGCCCCAGCATTTT,CASSQRSPLKPSNQPQHF
TRBV7-2,TRBJ2-5,14,TRBD2,-,TGTGCCAGCAGCCGTCTAAGCGGGGGAGAGACCCAGTACTTC,CASSRLSGGETQYF
TRBV10-3,TRBJ1-1,14,-,-,TGTGCCATCAGCCTAGGAGCTGGGGACACTGAAGCTTTCTTT,CAISLGAGDTEAFF
TRBV5-5,TRBJ2-2,14,TRBD1,once,TGTGCCAGCAGCTTGGGACAGGGTGTCGGGGAGCTGTTTTTT,CASSLGQGVGELFF
TRBV7-8,TRBJ2-3,16,-,once,TGTGCCAGCAGCAGCGACCGGGCCTCATCCCCAGATACGCAGTATTTT,CASSSDRASSPDTQYF
TRBV2,TRBJ2-1,19,TRBD2,-,TGTGCCAGCAACGAATCACCGGGACTAGCGGGGGGGAGTGGTGATGAGCAGTTCTTC,CASNESPGLAGGSGDEQFF
TRBV6-5,TRBJ2-4,13,TRBD1,-,TGTGCCAGCAGCAAAGACAGGGTAAACATTCAGTACTTC,CASSKDRVNIQYF
TRBV7-3,TRBJ1-2,14,TRBD1,few,TGTGCCAGCAGCGCCGGGGGTACAGGGGATGGCTACACCTTC,CASSAGGTGDGYTF
TRBV7-9,TRBJ2-5,16,TRBD1,-,TGTGCCAGCAGCCCCGGGCCGGAGACAGGGAAAGAGACCCAGTACTTC,CASSPGPETGKETQYF
TRBV5-1,TRBJ2-5,15,TRBD1,-,TGCGCCAGCAGCTTGGTACAGGGGTTGGATGAGACCCAGTACTTC,CASSLVQGLDETQYF
TRBV5-1,TRBJ1-2,14,-,-,TGCGCCAGCAGCTTGTTGGGTCTCGACTATGGCTACACCTTC,CASSLLGLDYGYTF
TRBV10-2,TRBJ2-1,14,-,few,TGCGCCAGCAGTGAGCCAGAATTCTACAATGAGCAGTTCTTC,CASSEPEFYNEQFF
TRBV28,TRBJ1-5,14,TRBD1,-,TGTGCCAGCACTTCAGGGGGCGGCAATCAGCCCCAGCATTTT,CASTSGGGNQPQHF
TRBV6-6,TRBJ2-2,15,TRBD1,-,TGTGCCAGCAGTTACGACAGGGGGAGGGCCGGGGAGCTGTTTTTT,CASSYDRGRAGELFF
TRBV5-1,TRBJ2-5,16,TRBD2,few,TGCGCCAGCAGCTTAGGCGCTAGCGGGGGCGGGGAGACCCAGTACTTC,CASSLGASGGGETQYF
TRBV5-1,TRBJ2-2,13,-,once,TGCGCCAGCAGCTCGGTTATCACCGGGGAGCTGTTTTTT,CASSSVITGELFF
TRBV6-2/TRBV6-3,TRBJ1-6,21,TRBD1,-,TGTGCCAGCAGTTACTCGACTAGAGGTAAGGACAGGGGGTCCTATAATTCACCCCTCCACTTT,CASSYSTRGKDRGSYNSPLHF
TRBV11-1,TRBJ2-1,15,TRBD2,-,TGTGCCAGCAGCTCTTCGGGGGGGCTCTACAATGAGCAGTTCTTC,CASSSSGGLYNEQFF
TRBV5-1,TRBJ1-3,15,-,-,TGCGCCAGCAGCTTGACCTCCATCTCTGGAAACACCATATATTTT,CASSLTSISGNTIYF
TRBV18,TRBJ1-6,15,-,-,TGTGCCAGCTCACCCAGGGCAGAACTTAATTCACCCCTCCACTTT,CASSPRAELNSPLHF
TRBV19,TRBJ2-3,15,-,-,TGTGCCAGTAGTAACCCGACAGACTCACAGATAACGCAGTATTTT,CASSNPTDSQITQYF
TRBV5-5,TRBJ1-1,16,TRBD1,once,TGTGCCAGCAGCCACTACCGGACAGGGGGGCGCACTGAAGCTTTCTTT,CASSHYRTGGRTEAFF
TRBV18,TRBJ1-6,14,TRBD1,-,TGTGCCAGCTCACAAGGACAGGGGAATTCACCCCTCCACTTT,CASSQGQGNSPLHF
TRBV18,TRBJ2-5,15,TRBD1,-,TGTGCCAGCTCACCACCGGGACAGGGGGGAGAGACCCAGTACTTC,CASSPPGQGGETQYF
TRBV10-1,TRBJ2-2,16,-,-,TGCGCCAGCAGTGAGTCGGGACTGGTGAACACCGGGGAGCTGTTTTTT,CASSESGLVNTGELFF
TRBV7-3,TRBJ2-2,15,-,few,TGTGCCAGCAGCTTAACGGCAGAGAACACCGGGGAGCTGTTTTTT,CASSLTAENTGELFF
TRBV6-4,TRBJ1-2,15,-,-,TGTGCCAGCAGTGACCGACAGAAACCTGAACGGGGCTACACCTTC,CASSDRQKPERGYTF
TRBV5-6,TRBJ2-5,16,TRBD1,few,TGTGCCAGCAGCCGAGATCGGACAGGGAGTCGAGAGACCCAGTACTTC,CASSRDRTGSRETQYF
TRBV27,TRBJ1-4,15,TRBD1,-,TGTGCCAGCAGTTTACCGGACAGGGGGAATGAAAAACTGTTTTTT,CASSLPDRGNEKLFF
TRBV19,TRBJ2-3,14,-,-,TGTGCCAGTAGTCAACAGTCTGGCACAGATACGCAGTATTTT,CASSQQSGTDTQYF
TRBV3-1/TRBV3-2,TRBJ1-2,14,-,-,TGTGCCAGCAGCCAAGGGGCCGGGGGCAATGGCTACACCTTC,CASSQGAGGNGYTF
TRBV3-1/TRBV3-2,TRBJ1-2,13,-,-,TGTGCCAGCAGCCGAACTGCTAACTATGGCTACACCTTC,CASSRTANYGYTF